Sequencing of this T cell receptor (beta chain) was carried out in a study of blood T cell repertoires in COVID-19. On the study more broadly: Spain, Italy and the United States supplied samples that represented acute and convalescent COVID-19. Nucleic acid was either cDNA or gDNA, and it came from T cells, B-cell-depleted T cells, or PBMCs.

This CDR3 spans 14 amino acids. Germline CDR1 and CDR2: MNHNY and SVGAGI (reference sequence). V lost 2 bases and J lost 8; bases outside the gene matches: 5. Authors' methods: Counts of nucleated cells, estimated from reference gene primer amplification, were obtained. This table comes from immunoSEQ multiplex PCR, and its TCRdb copy is limited to in-frame clones, with some not included. V, J and clone size are those of that table, while D and trimming were read from the DNA. The sample includes more than 200,000 clones, roughly 90% seen only once; the top ten take under 2%. The clonotype was recovered from a man between 65 and 85 years old with acute or convalescent COVID-19. Sequenced: peripheral blood. This rearrangement joins TRBV6-6 to TRBJ2-1; 8 bases are a match to TRBD1. The CDR3 loop is CASSYPGQVDEQFF. The CDR3 bases are TGTGCCAGCAGTTACCCGGGACAGGTCGATGAGCAGTTCTTC.